One and the same sample provided the 15 T cell receptor beta chains below, sequenced in a study of T cells and copy number aberrations in small-cell lung cancer (dated by TCRdb to the early 2020s). Receptors were amplified or captured by the immunoSEQ multiplex PCR assay. TCRdb mirrors the immuneACCESS table, restricted to in-frame sequences. Some clones are absent from its copies; in checked studies, under half trace to an unresolved V gene, and the reason for the others is unknown. The sample contains over 6,000 clones, around 77% of them found a single time. Roughly 8.7% of the sample is taken by the ten largest. Sequencing used tumor tissue. The receptor source for this set is a man between 45 and 60 years old with small cell lung cancer.

The chain combines TRBV29-1 with TRBJ2-2; weak D call: TRBD1 (8 bases). Germline-derived CDR1 and CDR2 are SQVTM and ANQGSEA. There are 15 residues in the CDR3. Trimming removed 4 bases at V and 1 base at J, with 13 bases between. This CDR3 is CSVGGGTGNTGELFF. The CDR3 bases are TGCAGCGTTGGGGGAGGGACAGGGAACACCGGGGAGCTGTTTTTT.

The chain is built from TRBV9 and TRBJ1-3, with 7 bases lining up with TRBD1. Germline assignment: CDR1 SGDLS and CDR2 YYNGEE. Unmatched junction bases numbered 5, after V lost 0 bases and J lost 8 bases. The CDR3 length is 14 residues. CDR3 nucleotides: TGTGCCAGCAGCGTAGTTGACAGGGAACACACCATATATTTT. It is translated as CASSVVDREHTIYF.

The rearrangement links TRBV30 to TRBJ2-1, with D perhaps TRBD2 (5 bases). CDR1 and CDR2 (germline): GTSNPN, SVGIG (reference sequence). The germline V and J ends were trimmed by 3 bases and 8 bases, with 20 bases remaining between them. The CDR3 is 15 amino acids. This chain's CDR3 is CAWRALSGSRDEQFF. The CDR3, as DNA: TGTGCCTGGAGGGCCCTATCGGGATCTCGGGATGAGCAGTTCTTC.

This clone was counted only a few times. The junction departs from the called germline gene at one end, perhaps through a read error. This chain joins TRBV7-7 and TRBJ2-5; D is ambiguous. CDR3 length equals 13 residues. CDR1 SSHAT and CDR2 FNYEAQ come from the germline V gene (reference sequence). The CDR3 region is CASSSSSQETQYF. The CDR3 DNA reads as TGTGCTAGCAGCTCTAGTTCCCAAGAGACCCAGTACTTC.

V usage is TRBV6-1 and J usage is TRBJ1-1, with a possible D match to TRBD1 (5 bases). Looked up from germline, CDR1 is MNHNS and CDR2 is SASEGT. Trimming took off 4 bases at V and 1 base at J, with 7 bases between the two ends. The CDR3 consists of 13 residues. The DNA for the CDR3 is TGTGCCAGCAGTGTACAGGAGAACACTGAAGCTTTCTTT. Its protein is CASSVQENTEAFF.

This chain connects TRBV6-6 to TRBJ1-2, with 8 bases that match TRBD1. Germline V gene lookup returns CDR1 MNHNY and CDR2 SVGAGI (reference sequence). The V segment lost 5 bases and the J segment 6 bases; nucleotides outside the gene matches: 5. This CDR3 region has 13 residues. Here the CDR3 reads CASSPPGQDGYTF. For the CDR3, the DNA is TGTGCCAGCAGTCCACCGGGACAGGATGGCTACACCTTC.

The chain couples TRBV19 to TRBJ2-2, with D perhaps TRBD1 (6 bases). The CDR3 consists of 18 residues. Trimming removed 2 bases from V and 7 bases from J, with 23 bases in between. The germline gives CDR1 LNHDA, CDR2 SQIVND (reference sequence). As DNA, the CDR3 is TGTGCCAGTAGTATACCGACTGACAGGACCTTACGGATCGGGGAGCTGTTTTTT. Its protein is CASSIPTDRTLRIGELFF.

The rearrangement joins TRBV9 to TRBJ2-5; maybe TRBD2 (6 bases). Germline assignment: CDR1 SGDLS and CDR2 YYNGEE. The CDR3 extends over 15 amino acids. V was shortened by 0 bases and J by 2 bases, with 11 bases between the two germline ends. The DNA of the CDR3 is TGTGCCAGCAGCGTAGCTACCGGGGGTCAAGAGACCCAGTACTTC. This encodes CASSVATGGQETQYF. The full variable domain, its missing parts supplied by reference TRBV9 and TRBJ2-5, is DSGVTQTPKHLITATGQRVTLRCSPRSGDLSVYWYQQSLDQGLQFLIQYYNGEERAKGNILERFSAQQFPDLHSELNLSSLELGDSALYFCASSVATGGQETQYFGPGTRLLVL.

Only a few counts were recorded for this clone. The chain is built from TRBV6-1 and TRBJ2-1, with D possibly matching TRBD2 (6 bases). CDR1 is MNHNS, CDR2 SASEGT, per germline. The CDR3 is 15 residues long. V was pared by 2 bases and J by 4 bases, with 12 bases between. The CDR3 DNA reads as TGTGCCAGCAGTGAACGGCCTAGCGAGTACAATGAGCAGTTCTTC. Amino acids: CASSERPSEYNEQFF.

This clone showed up just a few times. The chain carries TRBV27 and TRBJ2-5; D gene ambiguous. CDR1 and CDR2 (germline): MNHEY, SMNVEV (reference sequence). Trimming took 8 bases from V and 0 from J, leaving 4 bases between them. The CDR3 sequence is 11 residues long. The CDR3 region has the DNA TGTGCCAGCGGGTACCAAGAGACCCAGTACTTC. Residues: CASGYQETQYF.

This chain uses TRBV11-2 with TRBJ2-7; unclear D gene. Trimming stripped 2 bases from V and 5 bases from J, with 4 bases between. Per germline, CDR1 SGHAT and CDR2 FQNNGV. The CDR3 totals 11 residues. DNA for the CDR3: TGTGCCAGCAGCTTAACCAACGAGCAGTACTTC. It translates to CASSLTNEQYF. The full variable domain, with the rest looked up from reference TRBV11-2 and TRBJ2-7, is EAGVAQSPRYKIIEKRQSVAFWCNPISGHATLYWYQQILGQGPKLLIQFQNNGVVDDSQLPKDRFSAERLKGVDSTLKIQPAKLEDSAVYLCASSLTNEQYFGPGTRLTVT.

This clone was recorded once. The J gene is TRBJ2-5, the V gene TRBV9; 15 bases agree with TRBD2. The CDR3 consists of 15 residues. Per the germline V gene, CDR1 is SGDLS and CDR2 is YYNGEE. CDR3 in amino acids: CASGLAGGEGETQYF. The CDR3 coding sequence is TGTGCATCGGGACTAGCGGGAGGTGAAGGAGAGACCCAGTACTTC.

The chain uses TRBV10-3 and TRBJ1-3; D call uncertain. The CDR3 has 16 residues. The germline V and J ends were trimmed by 2 bases and 1 base, with 12 bases remaining between them. Germline V gene sequence: CDR1 ENHRY, CDR2 SYGVKD. The CDR3 reads CAISETPRGSGNTIYF. The CDR3 DNA sequence: TGTGCCATCAGTGAGACACCTCGGGGTTCTGGAAACACCATATATTTT.

This chain links TRBV2 with TRBJ1-4; D gene unclear. Germline loops: CDR1 SNHLY, CDR2 FYNNEI. This CDR3 comprises 14 residues. V lost 3 bases to trimming and J lost 5 bases, with 10 bases between them. In nucleotides, the CDR3 is TGTGCCAGCAGTGACCGTAGCCAGAATGAAAAACTGTTTTTT. Encoded protein: CASSDRSQNEKLFF.

This chain links TRBV10-3 with TRBJ2-7; D is unclear. This CDR3 contains 12 residues. Trimming left V 2 bases short and J 4 bases short, with 6 bases between. Germline CDR1 ENHRY, CDR2 SYGVKD. The CDR3 bases are TGTGCCATCAGTGAGGGAAGATACGAGCAGTACTTC. Translated: CAISEGRYEQYF.